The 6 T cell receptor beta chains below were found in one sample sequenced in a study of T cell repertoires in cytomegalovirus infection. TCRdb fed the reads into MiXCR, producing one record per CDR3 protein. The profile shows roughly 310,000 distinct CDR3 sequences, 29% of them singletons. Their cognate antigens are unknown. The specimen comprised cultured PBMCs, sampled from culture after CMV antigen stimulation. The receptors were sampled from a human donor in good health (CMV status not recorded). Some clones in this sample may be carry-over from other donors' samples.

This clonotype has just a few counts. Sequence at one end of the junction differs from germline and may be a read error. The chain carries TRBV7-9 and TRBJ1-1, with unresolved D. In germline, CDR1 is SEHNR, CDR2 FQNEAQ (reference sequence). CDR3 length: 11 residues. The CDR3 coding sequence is TGTGCCAGCAGCGTAGCCACTGAAGCTTTCTTT. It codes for CASSVATEAFF.

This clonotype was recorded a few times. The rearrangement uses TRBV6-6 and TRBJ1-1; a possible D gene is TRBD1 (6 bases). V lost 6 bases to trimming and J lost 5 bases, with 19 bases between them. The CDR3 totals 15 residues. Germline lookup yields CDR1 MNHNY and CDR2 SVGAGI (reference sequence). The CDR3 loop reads CASRVIPGARTEAFF. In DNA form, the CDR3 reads TGTGCCAGCAGGGTAATTCCGGGGGCGCGAACTGAAGCTTTCTTT.

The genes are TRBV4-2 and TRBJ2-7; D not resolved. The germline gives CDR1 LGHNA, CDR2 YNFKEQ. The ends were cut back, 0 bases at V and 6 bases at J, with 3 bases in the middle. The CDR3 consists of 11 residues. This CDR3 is CASSQDTEQYF. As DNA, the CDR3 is TGTGCCAGCAGCCAAGATACCGAGCAGTACTTC.

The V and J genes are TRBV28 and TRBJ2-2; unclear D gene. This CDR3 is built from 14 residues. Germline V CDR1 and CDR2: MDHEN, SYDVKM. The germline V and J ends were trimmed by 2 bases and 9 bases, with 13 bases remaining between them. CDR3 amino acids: CASSLSPIGRELFF. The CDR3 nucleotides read TGTGCCAGCAGTTTAAGCCCAATTGGCAGGGAGCTGTTTTTT.

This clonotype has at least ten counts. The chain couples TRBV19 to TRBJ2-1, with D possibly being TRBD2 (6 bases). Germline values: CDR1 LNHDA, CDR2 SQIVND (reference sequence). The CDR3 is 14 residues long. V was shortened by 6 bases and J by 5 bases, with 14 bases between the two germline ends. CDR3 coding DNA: TGTGCCAGTAGGGAGGGACCGGGGGACAATGAGCAGTTCTTC. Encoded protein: CASREGPGDNEQFF.

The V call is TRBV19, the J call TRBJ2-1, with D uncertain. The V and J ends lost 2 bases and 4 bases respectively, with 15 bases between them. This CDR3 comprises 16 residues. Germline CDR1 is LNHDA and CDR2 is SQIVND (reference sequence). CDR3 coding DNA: TGTGCCAGTAGTATATTAGGGCAGAGCCTTTACAATGAGCAGTTCTTC. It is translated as CASSILGQSLYNEQFF.